This T cell receptor beta chain was sequenced for a study of monozygotic twins with inflammatory bowel disease. Total RNA amounting to roughly 3.5 ug went into each TCR library. TCRdb reanalyzed the 5' RACE reads, giving one entry per CDR3 protein sequence and no DNA. Reported are 310,000 or so distinct CDR3 sequences; the ten largest clones contain 2%. The study, taken as a whole, reports: Twins with IBD had fewer clonotypes in common with others than healthy twins, particularly during disease activity. No detectable difference in repertoire similarity separated concordant from discordant twins, possibly as a result of limited power. Twins with IBD were found to have lower TCRbeta diversity (inverse Simpson) than healthy co-twins.

CDR1 and CDR2 from the germline V gene are MNHEY and SVGEGT. The CDR3 has 16 amino acids. On this clonotype: Its specificity is not known.

This receptor was obtained from a human donor with ulcerative colitis or Crohn's disease, or a healthy co-twin of an affected twin (not recorded which). Sequenced: blood. This chain connects TRBV6-2 or TRBV6-3 to TRBJ1-5. CDR3 protein: CASSYRALGGVQPQHF.